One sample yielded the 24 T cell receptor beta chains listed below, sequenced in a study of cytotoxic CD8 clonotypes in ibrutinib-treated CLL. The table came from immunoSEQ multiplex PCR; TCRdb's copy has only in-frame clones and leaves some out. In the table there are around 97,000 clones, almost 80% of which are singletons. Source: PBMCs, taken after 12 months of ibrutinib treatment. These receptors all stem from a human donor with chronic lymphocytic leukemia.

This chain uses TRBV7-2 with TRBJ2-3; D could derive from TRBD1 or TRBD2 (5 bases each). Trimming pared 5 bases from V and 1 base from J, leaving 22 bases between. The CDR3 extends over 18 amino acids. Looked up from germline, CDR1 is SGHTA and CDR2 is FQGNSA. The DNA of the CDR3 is TGTGCCAGCAGCACCGGGACCATCTTTAGCCAGGGCACAGATACGCAGTATTTT. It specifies CASSTGTIFSQGTDTQYF.

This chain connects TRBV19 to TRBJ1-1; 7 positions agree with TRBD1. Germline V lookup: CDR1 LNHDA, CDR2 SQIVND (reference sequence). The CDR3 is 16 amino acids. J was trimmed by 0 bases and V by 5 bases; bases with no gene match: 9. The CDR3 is CASSPHRGPVNTEAFF. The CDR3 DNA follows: TGTGCCAGTAGTCCGCACAGGGGACCAGTGAACACTGAAGCTTTCTTT.

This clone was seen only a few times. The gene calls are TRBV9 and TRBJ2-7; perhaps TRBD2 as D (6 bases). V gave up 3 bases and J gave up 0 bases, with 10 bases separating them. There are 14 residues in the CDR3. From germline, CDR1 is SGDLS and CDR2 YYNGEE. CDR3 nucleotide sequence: TGTGCCAGCAGCGGGGACTGGAGCTCCTACGAGCAGTACTTC. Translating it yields CASSGDWSSYEQYF.

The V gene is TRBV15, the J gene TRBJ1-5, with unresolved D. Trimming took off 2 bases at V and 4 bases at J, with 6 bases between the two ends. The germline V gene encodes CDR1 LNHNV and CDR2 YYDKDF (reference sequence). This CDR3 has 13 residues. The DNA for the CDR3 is TGTGCCACCAGCAGAACGGATAATCAGCCCCAGCATTTT. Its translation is CATSRTDNQPQHF.

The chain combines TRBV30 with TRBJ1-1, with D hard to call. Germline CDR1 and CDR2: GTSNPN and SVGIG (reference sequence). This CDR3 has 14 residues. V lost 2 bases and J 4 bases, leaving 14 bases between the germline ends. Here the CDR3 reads CAWSKGRAGTEAFF. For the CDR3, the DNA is TGTGCCTGGAGTAAGGGCCGGGCAGGCACTGAAGCTTTCTTT.

This chain's CDR3 is CASTLPRGGGTDTQYF. The CDR3 DNA sequence: TGTGCCAGCACCCTCCCCCGAGGTGGGGGCACAGATACGCAGTATTTT. The chain is built from TRBV13 and TRBJ2-3; D uncertain. CDR1 is PRHDT, CDR2 FYEKMQ, per germline (reference sequence). The CDR3 length is 16 residues. With 7 bases removed from V and 1 base from J, the gap between germline ends came to 18 bases.

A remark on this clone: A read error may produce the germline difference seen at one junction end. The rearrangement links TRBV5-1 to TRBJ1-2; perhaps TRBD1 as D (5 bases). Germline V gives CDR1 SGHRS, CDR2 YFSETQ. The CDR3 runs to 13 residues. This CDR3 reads CVSSPGANYGYTF. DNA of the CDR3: TGCGTCAGCAGTCCGGGGGCTAACTATGGCTACACCTTC.

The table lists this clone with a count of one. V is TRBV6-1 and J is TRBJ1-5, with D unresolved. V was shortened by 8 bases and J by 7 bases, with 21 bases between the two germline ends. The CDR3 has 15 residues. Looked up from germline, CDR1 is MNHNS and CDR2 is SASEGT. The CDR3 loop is CASQHLDGPGQPQHF. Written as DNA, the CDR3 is TGTGCCAGCCAGCACCTAGATGGTCCGGGACAGCCCCAGCATTTT.

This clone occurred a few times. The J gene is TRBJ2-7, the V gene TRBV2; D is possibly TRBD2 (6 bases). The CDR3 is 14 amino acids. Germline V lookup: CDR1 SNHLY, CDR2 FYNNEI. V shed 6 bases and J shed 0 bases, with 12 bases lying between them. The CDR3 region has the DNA TGTGCCAGCAGGAGGACTACTAGCTCCTACGAGCAGTACTTC. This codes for CASRRTTSSYEQYF.

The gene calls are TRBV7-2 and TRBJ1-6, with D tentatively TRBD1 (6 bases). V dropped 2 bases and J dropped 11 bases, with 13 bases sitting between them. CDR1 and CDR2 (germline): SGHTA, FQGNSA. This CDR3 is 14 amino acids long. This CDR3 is CASSLLQGRAPLHF. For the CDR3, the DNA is TGTGCCAGCAGCTTATTACAGGGAAGGGCACCCCTCCACTTT.

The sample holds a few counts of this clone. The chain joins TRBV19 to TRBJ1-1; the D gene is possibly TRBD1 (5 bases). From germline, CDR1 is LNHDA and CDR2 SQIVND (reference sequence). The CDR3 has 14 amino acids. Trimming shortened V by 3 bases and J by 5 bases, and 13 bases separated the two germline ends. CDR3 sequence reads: CASSIGTPGTEAFF. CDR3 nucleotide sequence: TGTGCCAGTAGTATCGGGACCCCTGGAACTGAAGCTTTCTTT. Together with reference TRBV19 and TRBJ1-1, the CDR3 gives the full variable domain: DGGITQSPKYLFRKEGQNVTLSCEQNLNHDAMYWYRQDPGQGLRLIYYSQIVNDFQKGDIAEGYSVSREKKESFPLTVTSAQKNPTAFYLCASSIGTPGTEAFFGQGTRLTVV.

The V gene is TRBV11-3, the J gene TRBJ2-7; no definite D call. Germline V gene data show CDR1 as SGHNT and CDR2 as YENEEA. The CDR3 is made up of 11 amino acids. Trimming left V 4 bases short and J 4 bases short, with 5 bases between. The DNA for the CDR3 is TGTGCCAGCAGCTCACAATACGAGCAGTACTTC. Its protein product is CASSSQYEQYF.

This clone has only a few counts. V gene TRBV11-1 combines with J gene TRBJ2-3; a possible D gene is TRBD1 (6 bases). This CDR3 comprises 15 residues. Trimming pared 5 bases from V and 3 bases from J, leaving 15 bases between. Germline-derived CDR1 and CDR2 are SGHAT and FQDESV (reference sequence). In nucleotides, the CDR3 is TGTGCCAGCAGCCTAGACAGGACCAATACAGATACGCAGTATTTT. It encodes CASSLDRTNTDTQYF.

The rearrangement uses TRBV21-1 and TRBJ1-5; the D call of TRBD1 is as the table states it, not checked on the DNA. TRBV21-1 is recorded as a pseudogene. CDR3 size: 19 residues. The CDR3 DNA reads TGTGCCAGCAGCAAAAAATCGGTTTCGACAGAGTATAGCAATCAGCCCCAGCATTTT. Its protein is CASSKKSVSTEYSNQPQHF.

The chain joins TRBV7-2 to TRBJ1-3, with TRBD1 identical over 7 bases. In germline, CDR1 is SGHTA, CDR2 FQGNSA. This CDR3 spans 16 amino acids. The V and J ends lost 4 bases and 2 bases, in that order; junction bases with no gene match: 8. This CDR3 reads CASSSTGQTTGNTIYF. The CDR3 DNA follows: TGTGCCAGCAGCTCGACGGGACAGACTACTGGAAACACCATATATTTT.

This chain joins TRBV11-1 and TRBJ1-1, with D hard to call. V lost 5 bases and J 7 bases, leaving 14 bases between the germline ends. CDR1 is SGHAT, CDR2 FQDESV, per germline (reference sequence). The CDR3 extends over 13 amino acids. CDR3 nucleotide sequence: TGTGCCAGCAGCCTATCGCAGGTGGGTGAAGCTTTCTTT. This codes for CASSLSQVGEAFF.

CDR3 protein: CSDLPQGSDTEAFF. In DNA, the CDR3 is TGCAGCGACCTCCCACAAGGGTCGGACACTGAAGCTTTCTTT. This rearrangement joins TRBV29-1 to TRBJ1-1; D not resolved. The CDR3 extends over 14 amino acids. CDR1 is SQVTM, CDR2 ANQGSEA, per germline. The V end was cut by 7 bases, the J end by 3 bases, with 18 bases between.

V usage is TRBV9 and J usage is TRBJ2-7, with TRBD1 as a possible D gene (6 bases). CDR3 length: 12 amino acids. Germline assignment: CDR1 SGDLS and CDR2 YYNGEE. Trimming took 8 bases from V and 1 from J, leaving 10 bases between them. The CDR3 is CARSTGSYEQYF. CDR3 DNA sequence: TGTGCCAGAAGCACAGGGTCCTACGAGCAGTACTTC.

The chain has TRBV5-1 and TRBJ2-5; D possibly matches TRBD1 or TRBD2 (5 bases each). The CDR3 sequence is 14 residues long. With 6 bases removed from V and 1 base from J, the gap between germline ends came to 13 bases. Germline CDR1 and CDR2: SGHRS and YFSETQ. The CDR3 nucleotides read TGCGCCAGCATGAGGGGCTCAAGCCAAGAGACCCAGTACTTC. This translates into CASMRGSSQETQYF.

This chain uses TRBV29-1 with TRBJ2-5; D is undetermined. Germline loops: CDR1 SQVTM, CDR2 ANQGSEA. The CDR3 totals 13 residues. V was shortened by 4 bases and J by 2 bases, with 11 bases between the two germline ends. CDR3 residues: CSVVMGSQETQYF. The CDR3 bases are TGCAGCGTTGTGATGGGGTCACAAGAGACCCAGTACTTC. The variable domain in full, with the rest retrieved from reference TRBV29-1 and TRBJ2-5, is SAVISQKPSRDICQRGTSLTIQCQVDSQVTMMFWYRQQPGQSLTLIATANQGSEATYESGFVIDKFPISRPNLTFSTLTVSNMSPEDSSIYLCSVVMGSQETQYFGPGTRLLVL.

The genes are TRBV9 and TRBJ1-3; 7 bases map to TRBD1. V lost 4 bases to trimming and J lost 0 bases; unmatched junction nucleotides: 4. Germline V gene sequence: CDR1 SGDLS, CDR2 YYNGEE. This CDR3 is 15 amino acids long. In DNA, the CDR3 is TGTGCCAGCAGCCCGGGACAGATCTCTGGAAACACCATATATTTT. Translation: CASSPGQISGNTIYF.

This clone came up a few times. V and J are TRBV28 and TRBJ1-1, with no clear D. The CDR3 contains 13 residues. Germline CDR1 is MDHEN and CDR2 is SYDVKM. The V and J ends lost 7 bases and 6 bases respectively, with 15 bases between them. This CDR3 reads CASTTNLGAEAFF. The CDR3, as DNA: TGTGCCAGCACGACAAACCTCGGAGCTGAAGCTTTCTTT. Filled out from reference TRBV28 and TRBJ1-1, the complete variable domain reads DVKVTQSSRYLVKRTGEKVFLECVQDMDHENMFWYRQDPGLGLRLIYFSYDVKMKEKGDIPEGYSVSREKKERFSLILESASTNQTSMYLCASTTNLGAEAFFGQGTRLTVV.

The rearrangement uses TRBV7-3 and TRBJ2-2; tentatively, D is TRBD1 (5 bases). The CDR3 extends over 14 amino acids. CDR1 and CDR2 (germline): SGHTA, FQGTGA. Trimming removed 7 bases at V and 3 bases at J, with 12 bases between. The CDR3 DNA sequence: TGTGCCAGCAATAAGGGCAGGGACACCGGGGAGCTGTTTTTT. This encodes CASNKGRDTGELFF.

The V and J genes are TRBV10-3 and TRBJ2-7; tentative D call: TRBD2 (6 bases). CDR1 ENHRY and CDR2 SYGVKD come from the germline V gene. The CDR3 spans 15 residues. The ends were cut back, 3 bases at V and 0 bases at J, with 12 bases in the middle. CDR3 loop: CAISETDGSSYEQYF. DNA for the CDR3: TGTGCCATCAGTGAAACGGACGGGAGCTCCTACGAGCAGTACTTC.